A single sample gave rise to the 11 T cell receptor beta chains below, sequenced in a study of blood T cell repertoires in COVID-19. Only in-frame clones appear in the TCRdb table, and some are missing; sequencing was by immunoSEQ multiplex PCR. The sample gives roughly 150,000 clones, over 65% of which show up once; more than 5% is in the top ten. The specimen sequenced was PBMCs or T cells enriched from blood (not recorded which). The receptors shown here come from a woman in her 50s who had recovered from COVID-19.

The gene calls are TRBV5-1 and TRBJ1-3; unclear D gene. CDR1 SGHRS and CDR2 YFSETQ come from the germline V gene. The CDR3 has 16 residues. The V end lost 0 bases, the J end lost 0 bases, and 10 bases lay between the germline ends. The CDR3 is CASSLGSTSSGNTIYF. CDR3 coding DNA: TGCGCCAGCAGCTTGGGAAGTACGAGCTCTGGAAACACCATATATTTT.

This clone turned up a few times. This chain links TRBV10-3 with TRBJ2-2; the match to TRBD1 covers 11 bases. This CDR3 contains 19 residues. Germline CDR1 is ENHRY and CDR2 is SYGVKD. Losses at the gene ends were 1 base for V and 8 bases for J; bases not matched to a gene: 15. The CDR3 DNA sequence: TGTGCCATCAGTGAGTTTGAAGGACAGGGGGCCGACTTCGATGGGGAGCTGTTTTTT. Amino acid sequence: CAISEFEGQGADFDGELFF.

This chain's CDR3 is CAISDYGQGTGTDTQYF. CDR3 nucleotides: TGTGCCATCAGTGATTACGGACAGGGAACGGGCACAGATACGCAGTATTTT. This sequence joins TRBV10-3 and TRBJ2-3; TRBD1 agrees at 8 bases. Germline V gene data show CDR1 as ENHRY and CDR2 as SYGVKD. The CDR3 runs to 17 residues. Trimming at V came to 3 bases and at J to 1 base, leaving 9 bases not matched to a gene.

V usage is TRBV21-1 and J usage is TRBJ2-7; the table's D call, TRBD2, was not checked against the DNA. TRBV21-1 is recorded as a pseudogene. The CDR3 covers 15 residues. The CDR3, as DNA: TGTGCCAGCAGCATCTGCGGGGGGAGCTCCTACGAGCAGTACGTC. Its protein product is CASSICGGSSYEQYV.

This clone was observed once. The chain links TRBV5-1 to TRBJ2-7, with 10 bases identical to TRBD1. Germline trimming cut 2 bases from V and 2 bases from J; bases unmatched to any gene: 7. CDR3 length: 16 residues. Germline CDR1 is SGHRS and CDR2 is YFSETQ. The CDR3 sequence: CASSLISGTGAYEQYF. CDR3 bases: TGCGCCAGCAGCTTAATCTCCGGGACAGGGGCCTACGAGCAGTACTTC.

J is TRBJ2-2 and V is TRBV5-1; D may be TRBD1 (5 bases). V was clipped by 2 bases and J by 1 base, with 12 bases between them. The CDR3 runs to 16 residues. In germline, CDR1 is SGHRS, CDR2 YFSETQ. The CDR3 spells CASSFSSGRNTGELFF. CDR3 DNA: TGCGCCAGCAGCTTCTCTTCAGGGCGGAACACCGGGGAGCTGTTTTTT.

The CDR3 bases are TGTGCCAGCAGCTTCTCGAACACTGAAGCTTTCTTT. Translated, it gives CASSFSNTEAFF. The V call is TRBV5-5, the J call TRBJ1-1; D unresolved. With 2 bases removed from V and 1 base from J, the gap between germline ends came to 3 bases. This CDR3 spans 12 amino acids. Germline V gene sequence: CDR1 SGHKS, CDR2 YYEKEE (reference sequence).

The rearrangement joins TRBV4-1 to TRBJ1-2; TRBD1 is a possible D gene (5 bases). Trimming stripped 7 bases from V and 1 base from J, with 19 bases between. The germline V gene has CDR1 MGHRA and CDR2 YSYEKL. The CDR3 contains 16 residues. CDR3 DNA: TGCGCCAGCACTCTCGGGGGAGGTCGGGTTAACTATGGCTACACCTTC. Translating gives CASTLGGGRVNYGYTF.

This clone occurred a few times. This rearrangement joins TRBV7-9 to TRBJ1-5, with TRBD1 matching 8 bases. The V and J ends lost 6 bases and 6 bases, in that order; junction bases with no gene match: 7. This CDR3 has 14 residues. CDR1 SEHNR and CDR2 FQNEAQ come from the germline V gene (reference sequence). As DNA, the CDR3 is TGTGCCAGCAGATCACAGGGGGTCGGTCAGCCCCAGCATTTT. It yields the protein CASRSQGVGQPQHF.

This chain joins TRBV7-9 and TRBJ2-2; TRBD1 aligns across 9 bases. CDR1 is SEHNR, CDR2 FQNEAQ, per germline (reference sequence). The CDR3 runs 18 residues. V was clipped by 5 bases and J by 0 bases; unmatched bases: 10. The CDR3 DNA reads TGTGCCAGCAGCGAACAACCGGGACAGGGTTCGAACACCGGGGAGCTGTTTTTT. Amino acid sequence: CASSEQPGQGSNTGELFF.

The rearrangement links TRBV28 to TRBJ2-7, with TRBD1 as a possible D gene (6 bases). The CDR3 length is 14 residues. The V and J ends lost 9 bases and 3 bases respectively, with 18 bases between them. Germline V gives CDR1 MDHEN, CDR2 SYDVKM. The chain's CDR3 is CASRQGNMVYEQYF. CDR3 in DNA: TGTGCCAGTCGGCAGGGGAACATGGTCTACGAGCAGTACTTC.